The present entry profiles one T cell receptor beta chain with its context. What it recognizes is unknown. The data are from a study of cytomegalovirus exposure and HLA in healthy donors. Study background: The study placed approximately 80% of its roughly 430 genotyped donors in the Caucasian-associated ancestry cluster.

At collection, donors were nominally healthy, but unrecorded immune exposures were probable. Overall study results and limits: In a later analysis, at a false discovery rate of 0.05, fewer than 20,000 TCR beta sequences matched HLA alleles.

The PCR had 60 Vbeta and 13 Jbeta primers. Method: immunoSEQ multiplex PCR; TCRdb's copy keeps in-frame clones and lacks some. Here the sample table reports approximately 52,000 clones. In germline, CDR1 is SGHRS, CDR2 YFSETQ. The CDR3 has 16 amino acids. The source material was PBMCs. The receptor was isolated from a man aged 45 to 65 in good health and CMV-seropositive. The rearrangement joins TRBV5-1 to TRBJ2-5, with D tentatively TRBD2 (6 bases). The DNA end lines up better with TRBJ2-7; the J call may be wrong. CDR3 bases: TGCGCCAGCAGCCCCGGGACTCTTCAGGGCTCCTACGAGCAGTACTTC. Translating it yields CASSPGTLQGSYEQYF.